This record concerns one T cell receptor beta chain sequence. J was trimmed by 4 bases and V by 5 bases; bases with no gene match: 9. CDR1 and CDR2 (germline): SGHRS, YFSETQ. The CDR3 is made up of 16 amino acids. The source of the sample is a study of blood T cell repertoires in COVID-19. The overall study: Acute and convalescent COVID-19 samples came from the United States, Italy and Spain. Sources were T cells, B-cell-depleted T cells, or PBMCs; the material itself was cDNA or gDNA.

As handled by the study authors: Amplifying reference gene primers gave estimates of nucleated cell counts. Produced via immunoSEQ multiplex PCR; TCRdb's table is partial and in-frame only. The DNA gave D and trimming, while V, J and clone size come from that table. The profile shows 200,000 to 300,000 clones, about 86% of them singletons. This clonotype originated in an elderly woman with acute or convalescent COVID-19. The chain has TRBV5-1 and TRBJ1-1; TRBD1 matches 12 bases. Input material: peripheral blood. The CDR3 DNA reads as TGCGCCAGCAGTTCCGGGACAGGGGGCACGGGCACTGAAGCTTTCTTT. Amino acids: CASSSGTGGTGTEAFF.